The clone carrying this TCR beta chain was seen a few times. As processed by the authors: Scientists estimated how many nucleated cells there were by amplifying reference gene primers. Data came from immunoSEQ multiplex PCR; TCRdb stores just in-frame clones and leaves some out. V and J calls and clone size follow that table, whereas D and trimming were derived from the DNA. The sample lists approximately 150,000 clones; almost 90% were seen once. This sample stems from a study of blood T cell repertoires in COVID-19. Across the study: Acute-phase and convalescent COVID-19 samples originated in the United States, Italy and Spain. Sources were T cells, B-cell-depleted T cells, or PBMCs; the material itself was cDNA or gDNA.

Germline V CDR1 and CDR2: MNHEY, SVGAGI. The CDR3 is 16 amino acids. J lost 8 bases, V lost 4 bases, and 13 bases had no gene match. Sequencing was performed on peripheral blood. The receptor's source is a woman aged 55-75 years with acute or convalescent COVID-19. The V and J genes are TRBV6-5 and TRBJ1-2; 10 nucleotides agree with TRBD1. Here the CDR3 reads CASSSLTGTGVEGYTF. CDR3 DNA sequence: TGTGCCAGCAGTTCCCTCACCGGGACAGGGGTGGAAGGCTACACCTTC.